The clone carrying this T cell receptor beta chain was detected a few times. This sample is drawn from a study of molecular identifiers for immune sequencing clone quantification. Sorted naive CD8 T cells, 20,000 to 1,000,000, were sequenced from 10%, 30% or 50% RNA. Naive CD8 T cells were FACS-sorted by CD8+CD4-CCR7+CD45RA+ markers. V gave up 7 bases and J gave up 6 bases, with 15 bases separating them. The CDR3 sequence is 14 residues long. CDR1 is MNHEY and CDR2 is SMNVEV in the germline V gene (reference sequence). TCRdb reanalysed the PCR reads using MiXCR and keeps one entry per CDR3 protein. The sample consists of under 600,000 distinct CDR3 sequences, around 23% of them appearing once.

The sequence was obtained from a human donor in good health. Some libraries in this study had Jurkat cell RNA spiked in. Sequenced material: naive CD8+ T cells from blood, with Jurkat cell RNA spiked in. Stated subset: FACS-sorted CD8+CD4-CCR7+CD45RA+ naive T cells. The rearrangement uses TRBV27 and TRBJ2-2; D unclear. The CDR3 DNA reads TGTGCCAGCAAAAGGGTGTCAAAGGCCGGGGAGCTGTTTTTT. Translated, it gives CASKRVSKAGELFF.